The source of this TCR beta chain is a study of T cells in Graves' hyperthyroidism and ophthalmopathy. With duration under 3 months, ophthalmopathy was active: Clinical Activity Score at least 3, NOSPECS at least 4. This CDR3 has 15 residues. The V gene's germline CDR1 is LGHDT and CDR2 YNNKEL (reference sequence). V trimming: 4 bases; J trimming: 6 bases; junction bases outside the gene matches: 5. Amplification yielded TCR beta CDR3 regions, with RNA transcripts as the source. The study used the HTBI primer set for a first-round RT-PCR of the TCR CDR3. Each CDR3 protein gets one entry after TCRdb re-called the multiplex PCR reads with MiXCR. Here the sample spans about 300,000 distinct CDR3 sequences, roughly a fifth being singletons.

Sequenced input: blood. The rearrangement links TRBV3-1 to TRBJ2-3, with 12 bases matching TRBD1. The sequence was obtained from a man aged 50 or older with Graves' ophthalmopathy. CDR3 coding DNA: TGTGCCAGCAGCCCGGGGACAGGGGGCGAGGATACGCAGTATTTT. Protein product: CASSPGTGGEDTQYF.